A single sample is the source of the 23 T cell receptor beta chains below, sequenced in a study of blood T cell repertoires in COVID-19. Assay: immunoSEQ multiplex PCR; the TCRdb copy retains only in-frame clones and omits some. Among 80,000 or so clones, approximately 80% were seen once, and the ten largest hold approximately 10%. Sequenced sample: peripheral blood. Source of these receptors: a human donor in a cohort sampled during active COVID-19.

The chain joins TRBV21-1 to TRBJ1-2. TRBV21-1 is designated a pseudogene. The CDR3 totals 18 residues. The CDR3 sequence is CASSKGNWGTEGDYGYTF. The CDR3 nucleotides are TGTGCCAGCAGCAAAGGAAATTGGGGCACGGAGGGCGACTATGGCTACACCTTC.

The chain employs TRBV11-1 and TRBJ2-2; D possibly corresponds to TRBD2 (6 bases). The CDR3 totals 16 residues. Germline V gene data show CDR1 as SGHAT and CDR2 as FQDESV (reference sequence). Trimming pared 5 bases from V and 5 bases from J, leaving 18 bases between. The CDR3 DNA reads as TGTGCCAGCAGCGGTCTAGGAGGGCCGGGAACCGGGGAGCTGTTTTTT. Translation gives CASSGLGGPGTGELFF.

This chain uses TRBV28 with TRBJ1-5; possible D gene TRBD1, 6 bases. V shed 5 bases and J shed 6 bases, with 11 bases lying between them. Germline V gives CDR1 MDHEN, CDR2 SYDVKM. The CDR3 is 13 residues long. CDR3 nucleotides: TGTGCCAGCAGTAGTAGGGGGGGTCAGCCCCAGCATTTT. The encoded protein is CASSSRGGQPQHF. The whole variable domain, filled in from reference TRBV28 and TRBJ1-5, reads DVKVTQSSRYLVKRTGEKVFLECVQDMDHENMFWYRQDPGLGLRLIYFSYDVKMKEKGDIPEGYSVSREKKERFSLILESASTNQTSMYLCASSSRGGQPQHFGDGTRLSIL.

The V gene is TRBV11-2, the J gene TRBJ1-3, with 9 bases fitting TRBD1. The CDR3 spans 17 residues. V lost 5 bases, J lost 3 bases, and 11 bases stayed unmatched. The V gene's germline CDR1 is SGHAT and CDR2 FQNNGV. The CDR3 region has the DNA TGTGCCAGCAGCCCAACCGGGACAGGGCGACGTGGAAACACCATATATTTT. It encodes CASSPTGTGRRGNTIYF.

The chain recombines TRBV19 with TRBJ2-1, with TRBD2 identical over 11 bases. V shed 6 bases, J shed 2 bases, and the junction held 9 bases outside the gene matches. CDR1 LNHDA and CDR2 SQIVND come from the germline V gene (reference sequence). The CDR3 has 17 residues. Here the CDR3 reads CASSRRTSGRPYNEQFF. The CDR3, as DNA: TGTGCCAGTAGCCGTAGGACTAGCGGGCGCCCCTACAATGAGCAGTTCTTC. Based on the CDR3 plus reference TRBV19 and TRBJ2-1, the full variable domain is DGGITQSPKYLFRKEGQNVTLSCEQNLNHDAMYWYRQDPGQGLRLIYYSQIVNDFQKGDIAEGYSVSREKKESFPLTVTSAQKNPTAFYLCASSRRTSGRPYNEQFFGPGTRLTVL.

V is TRBV21-1 and J is TRBJ2-5; TRBD1 is the table's D call, not checked against the DNA. TRBV21-1 is a pseudogene locus. The CDR3 is 15 amino acids. For the CDR3, the DNA is TGTGCCAGCGTCCCGGAACAGGGTGTCCAAGAGACCCAGTACTTC. Its protein product is CASVPEQGVQETQYF.

In this sample, this clone turned up once. The rearrangement uses TRBV30 and TRBJ2-4; the D gene is possibly TRBD1 (6 bases). V lost 0 bases to trimming and J lost 0 bases, with 6 bases between them. CDR1 and CDR2 from the germline V gene are GTSNPN and SVGIG (reference sequence). This CDR3 comprises 14 residues. The CDR3 loop is CAWSVGGAKNIQYF. The CDR3 bases are TGTGCCTGGAGTGTAGGGGGAGCCAAAAACATTCAGTACTTC.

This chain joins TRBV10-1 and TRBJ2-3; tentative D call: TRBD2 (7 bases). There are 15 residues in the CDR3. From germline, CDR1 is WNHNN and CDR2 SYGVQD (reference sequence). V shed 2 bases and J shed 4 bases, with 13 bases lying between them. The CDR3 here is CASSERRGPADTQYF. CDR3 bases: TGCGCCAGCAGTGAGAGGCGGGGGCCGGCAGATACGCAGTATTTT.

The gene calls are TRBV28 and TRBJ1-3; tentative D call: TRBD1 (5 bases). Germline-derived CDR1 and CDR2 are MDHEN and SYDVKM. CDR3 length equals 15 residues. V was trimmed by 5 bases and J by 1 base, leaving 12 bases between them. CDR3 bases: TGTGCCAGCAGTGAACCAGGGAAATCTGGAAACACCATATATTTT. Protein product: CASSEPGKSGNTIYF.

CDR3 amino acids: CASSLRLAEYNEQFF. As DNA, the CDR3 is TGTGCCAGCAGCTTGAGACTAGCGGAATACAATGAGCAGTTCTTC. The chain joins TRBV11-3 to TRBJ2-1, with 9 bases matching TRBD2. Germline lookup yields CDR1 SGHNT and CDR2 YENEEA. This CDR3 has 15 residues. V shed 3 bases, J shed 4 bases, and the junction held 4 bases outside the gene matches.

J is TRBJ2-2 and V is TRBV5-1, with 7 bases lining up with TRBD2. The CDR3 sequence is 15 residues long. The junction had 6 bases not matched to a gene; V was cut back by 3 bases and J by 4 bases. The germline V gene has CDR1 SGHRS and CDR2 YFSETQ. CDR3 amino acids: CASSWPLAGTGELFF. The CDR3 nucleotides are TGCGCCAGCAGCTGGCCTTTAGCGGGCACCGGGGAGCTGTTTTTT.

V gene TRBV19 combines with J gene TRBJ1-6, with D hard to call. Germline lookup yields CDR1 LNHDA and CDR2 SQIVND (reference sequence). This CDR3 has 14 residues. V lost 9 bases and J lost 2, with 11 bases in between. The CDR3 is CASQVATYNSPLHF. The CDR3 DNA is TGTGCCAGCCAAGTGGCCACCTATAATTCACCCCTCCACTTT. Full variable domain (rest looked up from reference TRBV19 and TRBJ1-6): DGGITQSPKYLFRKEGQNVTLSCEQNLNHDAMYWYRQDPGQGLRLIYYSQIVNDFQKGDIAEGYSVSREKKESFPLTVTSAQKNPTAFYLCASQVATYNSPLHFGNGTRLTVT.

The chain has TRBV12-3 or TRBV12-4 and TRBJ2-3; D is possibly TRBD2 (6 bases). Trimming took 6 bases from V and 9 from J, leaving 16 bases between them. This CDR3 contains 13 residues. The DNA for the CDR3 is TGTGCCAGCAGCCCCATGGGTACTAGCACGCAGTATTTT. Its translation is CASSPMGTSTQYF.

The rearrangement joins TRBV27 to TRBJ2-3; maybe TRBD2 (6 bases). The CDR3 consists of 16 residues. Germline V gene lookup returns CDR1 MNHEY and CDR2 SMNVEV (reference sequence). V was cut by 3 bases and J by 1 base, with 14 bases left in between. DNA of the CDR3: TGTGCCAGCAGTTTGAACGGGAGACTTGGCACAGATACGCAGTATTTT. It encodes CASSLNGRLGTDTQYF.

The chain is built from TRBV5-4 and TRBJ2-3; a weak D match, TRBD1 (6 bases). Germline CDR1 reads SGHNT; CDR2 reads YYREEE (reference sequence). This CDR3 is built from 14 residues. Trimming pared 2 bases from V and 4 bases from J, leaving 11 bases between. DNA for the CDR3: TGTGCCAGCAGCTTTCAGGGGACCGCAGATACGCAGTATTTT. Protein product: CASSFQGTADTQYF.

J is TRBJ2-1 and V is TRBV9, with 8 bases fitting TRBD2. This CDR3 is 14 amino acids long. Germline assignment: CDR1 SGDLS and CDR2 YYNGEE. After removal of 0 bases from V and 7 bases from J, the junction contained 3 bases not matched to a gene. This CDR3 is CASSVAGGQNEQFF. As DNA, the CDR3 is TGTGCCAGCAGCGTAGCGGGGGGGCAGAATGAGCAGTTCTTC.

V and J are TRBV6-1 and TRBJ1-1; no reliable D call. Germline V lookup: CDR1 MNHNS, CDR2 SASEGT. The CDR3 has 13 amino acids. Trimming took 1 base from V and 2 from J, leaving 5 bases between them. The CDR3 reads CASSEGGNTEAFF. In DNA, the CDR3 is TGTGCCAGCAGTGAAGGCGGAAACACTGAAGCTTTCTTT.

The chain combines TRBV30 with TRBJ2-5, with 11 bases fitting TRBD1. This CDR3 region has 14 residues. Trimming cost V 5 bases and J 5 bases; bases outside gene matches: 7. Germline V CDR1 and CDR2: GTSNPN, SVGIG (reference sequence). CDR3 coding DNA: TGTGCCTGGGGTGGACAGGGGGCGGGGGAGACCCAGTACTTC. It specifies CAWGGQGAGETQYF.

The sample holds one count of this clone. This chain links TRBV19 with TRBJ1-5; 7 bases match TRBD1. The CDR3 is 16 amino acids. From germline, CDR1 is LNHDA and CDR2 SQIVND (reference sequence). V gave up 4 bases and J gave up 0 bases; unmatched junction bases: 6. CDR3 coding DNA: TGTGCCAGTAGTAAATCCGGGACAGTTAGCAATCAGCCCCAGCATTTT. This translates into CASSKSGTVSNQPQHF.

This chain links TRBV6-5 with TRBJ1-6, with 9 positions matching TRBD1. Germline CDR1 is MNHEY and CDR2 is SVGAGI. The CDR3 is 13 amino acids. Trimming took 6 bases from V and 10 from J; bases not matched to a gene: 4. The CDR3 DNA reads as TGTGCCAGCAGCGTGGACAGGGGCTCACCCCTCCACTTT. The encoded protein is CASSVDRGSPLHF.

Only a few counts were recorded for this clone. V is TRBV21-1 and J is TRBJ1-2. TRBV21-1 is a pseudogene. The CDR3 extends over 12 amino acids. The CDR3 loop reads CATASSKVGYTF. CDR3 nucleotide sequence: TGTGCCACTGCGAGCTCCAAAGTAGGCTACACCTTC.

The chain couples TRBV9 to TRBJ1-5; weak D call: TRBD1 (5 bases). Looked up from germline, CDR1 is SGDLS and CDR2 is YYNGEE. The CDR3 spans 15 residues. V was cut by 4 bases and J by 0 bases, with 11 bases left in between. CDR3 in amino acids: CASSSSGNSNQPQHF. CDR3 nucleotides: TGTGCCAGCAGCTCCTCAGGGAATAGCAATCAGCCCCAGCATTTT.

This clone turned up a few times. V gene TRBV5-1 combines with J gene TRBJ2-1; a weak D match, TRBD2 (6 bases). Germline V gene lookup returns CDR1 SGHRS and CDR2 YFSETQ. The CDR3 loop spans 12 amino acids. V lost 7 bases to trimming and J lost 13 bases, with 18 bases between them. As DNA, the CDR3 is TGCGCCAGCCAGGAGGAGTGGGGACTTCAGTTCTTC. This gives the protein CASQEEWGLQFF. The full variable domain, completed using reference TRBV5-1 and TRBJ2-1, is KAGVTQTPRYLIKTRGQQVTLSCSPISGHRSVSWYQQTPGQGLQFLFEYFSETQRNKGNFPGRFSGRQFSNSRSEMNVSTLELGDSALYLCASQEEWGLQFFGPGTRLTVL.